Described below is a single T cell receptor (beta chain) sequence and its context. There is no known antigen for this receptor. No much larger clone exists at a distance of one base, and base qualities are not known. CDR3 length: 14 amino acids, cysteine to phenylalanine. The DNA shown is the 42-base CDR3, in frame from base 1. V and J are trimmed by 4 bases and 6 bases, and the gene matches miss 12 bases of the junction. Per the germline V gene, SQVTM is the CDR1 and ANQGSEA is the CDR2. These data are taken from a study of blood T cells in healthy people across ages (dated by TCRdb to the mid-2010s). About the study as a whole: In model experiments, template switching captured about one uniquely barcoded TCR beta cDNA molecule for every two T cells. Two additional independent replicas of 1 million unique cDNA reads from the same blood draw were analyzed for two donors (one aged 18 to 29 and one aged 80 or older). The donors were split into four age groups: young (average about 16 years), middle-aged (39), aged (more than 60) and long-lived (under 85). Using deep sequencing normalized with unique cDNA molecular identifiers, the study measured how TCR beta repertoire diversity changes with age. To avoid experimental bias, donors of different ages were spread randomly across the sequencing lanes.

Results the study describes overall, beyond this receptor: Because the CMV infection status of the donors was unknown, age-related changes in expanded clonotypes may potentially have been confounded. Bulk unsorted PBMC profiling prevented conclusive comparison of naive and antigen-experienced compartments. Total diversity estimates from one million sequenced T cells were considered lower bounds and underestimates. Observed TCR beta diversity per million T cells fell roughly linearly with age, and a significant reduction was already apparent by age about 36. The percentage of naive T cells measured by flow cytometry correlated strongly with observed TCR beta diversity. Compared with the aged group, the long-lived group had more naive CD4+ T cells, fewer expanded clones and increased TCR diversity, suggesting age selection.

To prepare the library, 5' RACE was applied. TCRdb names Illumina HiSeq 2500 as the instrument used. The second PCR ran for roughly 7 to 12 cycles and used a J-beta primer mix along with a sample-barcoded 5' primer. A unique molecular identifier was introduced onto each TCR beta cDNA molecule by a template-switch 5' adaptor carrying 12 random nucleotides. At least 2.5 million CDR3-containing paired-end reads were obtained from each sample. The Mint cDNA synthesis kit, primed by a TRBC-specific oligonucleotide, was used to synthesize first-strand cDNA from all RNA. Following uracil-DNA glycosylase treatment, a first 18-cycle PCR with universal primers M1SS and BC2_uni_R was performed on all cDNA. In the authors' own workflow: For normalization, 1 million high-quality reads, each with a distinct molecular identifier, were randomly selected from each sample. Reads with shared molecular identifiers were discarded instead of being binned into consensus sequences. MiTCR, run with a Q25 quality threshold and the strictest error-elimination algorithm, handled CDR3 identification, clonotype clustering and error correction. A nonparametric unseen species model with Euler transformation was used to estimate a lower bound on total TCR beta diversity. TCRdb redid the processing of the public reads, applying fastp at Q25 and MiXCR, and retained in-frame beta chains. Every distinct CDR3 protein forms one entry, paired with its most common genes and DNA. TCRdb assigned the V and J calls; the authors' analysis was not used. Here the sample has approximately 730,000 distinct CDR3 sequences; roughly 53% occur a single time. The ten largest clones add up to about 38% of the sample.

Donors were 30 to 45 systemically healthy Caucasian individuals from Russia aged roughly 6 to 90 years. Each donor gave 9.5 to 10 milliliters of peripheral blood, drawn into EDTA-treated Vacutainer tubes. Ficoll-Paque density-gradient centrifugation was used to isolate PBMCs, with at least 7 million obtained per sample. Trizol reagent was used to extract total RNA from PBMCs, with at least 6 micrograms per sample. Naive CD45RAhigh/CD27high T cell percentages were measured by flow cytometry on a PBMC aliquot from every donor. The V gene is TRBV29-1 and the J gene is TRBJ2-7; 7 junctional bases match TRBD2. The origin of this receptor is an elderly man in good health. Sequences were obtained from blood. The sequence in DNA is TGCAGCGTTGCCGTTGGGAGGGCCTCGAGCGAGCAGTACTTC. It codes for CSVAVGRASSEQYF.